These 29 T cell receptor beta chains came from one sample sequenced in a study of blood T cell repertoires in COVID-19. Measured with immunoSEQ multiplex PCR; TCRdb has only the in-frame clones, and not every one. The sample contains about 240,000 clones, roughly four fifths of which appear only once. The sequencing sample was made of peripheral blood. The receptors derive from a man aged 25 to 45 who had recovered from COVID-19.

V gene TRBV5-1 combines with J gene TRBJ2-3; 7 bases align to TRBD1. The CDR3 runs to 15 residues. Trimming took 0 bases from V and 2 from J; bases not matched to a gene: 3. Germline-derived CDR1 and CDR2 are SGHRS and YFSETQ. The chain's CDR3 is CASSLAGQTTDTQYF. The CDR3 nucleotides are TGCGCCAGCAGCTTGGCGGGACAGACCACAGATACGCAGTATTTT. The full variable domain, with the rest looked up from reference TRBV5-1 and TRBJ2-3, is KAGVTQTPRYLIKTRGQQVTLSCSPISGHRSVSWYQQTPGQGLQFLFEYFSETQRNKGNFPGRFSGRQFSNSRSEMNVSTLELGDSALYLCASSLAGQTTDTQYFGPGTRLTVL.

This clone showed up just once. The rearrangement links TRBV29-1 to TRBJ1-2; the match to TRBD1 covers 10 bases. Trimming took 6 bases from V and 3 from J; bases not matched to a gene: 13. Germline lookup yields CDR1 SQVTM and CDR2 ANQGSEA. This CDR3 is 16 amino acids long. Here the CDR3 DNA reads TGCAGCGTGGCGACAGGGGGCGCGGATTCCTACTATGGCTACACCTTC. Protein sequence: CSVATGGADSYYGYTF.

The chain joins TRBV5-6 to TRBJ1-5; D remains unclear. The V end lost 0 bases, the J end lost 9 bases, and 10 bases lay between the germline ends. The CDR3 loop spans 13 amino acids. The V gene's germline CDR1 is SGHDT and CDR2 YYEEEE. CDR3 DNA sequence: TGTGCCAGCAGCTTGGCAGGCCTGGGGCCCCAGCATTTT. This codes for CASSLAGLGPQHF.

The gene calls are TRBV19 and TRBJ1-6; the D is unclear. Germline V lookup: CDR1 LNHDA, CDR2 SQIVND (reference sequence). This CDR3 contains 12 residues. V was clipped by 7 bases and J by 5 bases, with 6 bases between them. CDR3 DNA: TGTGCCAGTACACAGAATAATTCACCCCTCCACTTT. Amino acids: CASTQNNSPLHF.

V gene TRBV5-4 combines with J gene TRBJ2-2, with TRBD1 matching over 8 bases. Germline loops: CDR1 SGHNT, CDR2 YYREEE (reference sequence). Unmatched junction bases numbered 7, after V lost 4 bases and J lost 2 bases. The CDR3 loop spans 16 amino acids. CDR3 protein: CASSAIGTGNTGELFF. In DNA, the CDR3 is TGTGCCAGCAGCGCTATAGGGACAGGAAACACCGGGGAGCTGTTTTTT. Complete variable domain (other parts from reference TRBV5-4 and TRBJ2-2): ETGVTQSPTHLIKTRGQQVTLRCSSQSGHNTVSWYQQALGQGPQFIFQYYREEENGRGNFPPRFSGLQFPNYSSELNVNALELDDSALYLCASSAIGTGNTGELFFGEGSRLTVL.

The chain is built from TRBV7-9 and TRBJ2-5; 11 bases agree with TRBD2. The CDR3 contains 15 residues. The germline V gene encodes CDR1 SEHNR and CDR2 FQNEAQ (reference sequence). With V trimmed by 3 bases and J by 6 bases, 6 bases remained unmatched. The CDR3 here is CASSFSGGATKTQYF. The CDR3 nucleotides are TGTGCCAGCAGCTTTAGCGGGGGGGCCACAAAGACCCAGTACTTC.

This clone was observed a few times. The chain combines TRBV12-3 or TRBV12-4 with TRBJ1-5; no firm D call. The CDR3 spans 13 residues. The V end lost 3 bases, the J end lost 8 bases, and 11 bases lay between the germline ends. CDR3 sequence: CASSFGEAEPQHF. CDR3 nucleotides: TGTGCCAGCAGTTTCGGGGAGGCTGAGCCCCAGCATTTT.

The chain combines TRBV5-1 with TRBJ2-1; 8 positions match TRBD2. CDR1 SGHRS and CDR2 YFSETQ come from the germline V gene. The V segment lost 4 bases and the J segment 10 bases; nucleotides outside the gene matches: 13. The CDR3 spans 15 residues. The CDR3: CASSRSGGIKWEQFF. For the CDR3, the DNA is TGCGCCAGCAGCAGGTCGGGGGGGATTAAATGGGAGCAGTTCTTC.

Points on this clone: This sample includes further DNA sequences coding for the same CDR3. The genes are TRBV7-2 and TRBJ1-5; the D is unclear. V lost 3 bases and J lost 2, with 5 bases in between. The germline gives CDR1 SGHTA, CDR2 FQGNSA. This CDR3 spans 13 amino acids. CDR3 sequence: CASSLGRNQPQHF. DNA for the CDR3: TGTGCCAGCAGCTTGGGCCGCAATCAGCCCCAGCATTTT.

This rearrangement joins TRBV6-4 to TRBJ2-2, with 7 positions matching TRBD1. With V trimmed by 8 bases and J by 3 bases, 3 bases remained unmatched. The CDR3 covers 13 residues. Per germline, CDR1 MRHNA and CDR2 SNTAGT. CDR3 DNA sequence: TGTGCCAGCTCCGGGACAGACACCGGGGAGCTGTTTTTT. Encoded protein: CASSGTDTGELFF.

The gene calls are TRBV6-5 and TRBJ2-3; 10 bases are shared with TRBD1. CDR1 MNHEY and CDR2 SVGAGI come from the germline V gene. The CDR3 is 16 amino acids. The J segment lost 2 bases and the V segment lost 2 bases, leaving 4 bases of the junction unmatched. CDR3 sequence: CASSYGDRGNTDTQYF. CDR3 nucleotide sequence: TGTGCCAGCAGTTACGGGGACAGGGGCAACACAGATACGCAGTATTTT.

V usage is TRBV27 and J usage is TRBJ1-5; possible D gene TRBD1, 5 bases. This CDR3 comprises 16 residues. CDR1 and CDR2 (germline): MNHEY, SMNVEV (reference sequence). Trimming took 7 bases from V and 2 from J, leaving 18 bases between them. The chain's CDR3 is CASTPSGGRGNQPQHF. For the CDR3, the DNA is TGTGCCAGCACCCCATCTGGGGGGAGGGGCAATCAGCCCCAGCATTTT.

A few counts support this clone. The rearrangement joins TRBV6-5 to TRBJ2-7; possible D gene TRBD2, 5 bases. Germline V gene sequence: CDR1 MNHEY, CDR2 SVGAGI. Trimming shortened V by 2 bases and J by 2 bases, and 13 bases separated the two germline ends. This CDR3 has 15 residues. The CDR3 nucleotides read TGTGCCAGCAGTTACGGTCCTAGCACGCCCTACGAGCAGTACTTC. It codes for CASSYGPSTPYEQYF.

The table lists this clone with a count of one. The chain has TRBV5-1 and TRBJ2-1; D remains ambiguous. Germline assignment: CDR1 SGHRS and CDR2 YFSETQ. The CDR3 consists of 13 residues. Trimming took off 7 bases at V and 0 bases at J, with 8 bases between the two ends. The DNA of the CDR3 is TGCGCCAGCCAAAAGAGCTCCTACAATGAGCAGTTCTTC. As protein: CASQKSSYNEQFF.

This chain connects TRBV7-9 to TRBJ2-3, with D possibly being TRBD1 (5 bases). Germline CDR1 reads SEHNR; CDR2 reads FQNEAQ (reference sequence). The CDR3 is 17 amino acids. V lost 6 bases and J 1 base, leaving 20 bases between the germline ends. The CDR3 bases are TGTGCCAGCAGATATCCTCCCGCCAGGGCCTGCACAGATACGCAGTATTTT. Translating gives CASRYPPARACTDTQYF.

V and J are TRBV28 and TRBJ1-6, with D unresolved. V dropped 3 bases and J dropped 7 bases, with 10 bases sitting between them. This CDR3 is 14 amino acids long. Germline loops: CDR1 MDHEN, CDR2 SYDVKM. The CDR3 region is CASSFAGGNSPLHF. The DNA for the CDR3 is TGTGCCAGCAGTTTTGCCGGCGGGAATTCACCCCTCCACTTT.

CDR3 amino acids: CASSEMLAGGPGEQYV. The CDR3 DNA reads TGCGCCAGCAGTGAAATGCTAGCGGGGGGGCCGGGCGAGCAGTACGTC. This chain uses TRBV10-2 with TRBJ2-7; 12 nucleotides align to TRBD2. The CDR3 extends over 16 amino acids. J lost 6 bases, V lost 3 bases, and 9 bases had no gene match. Germline-derived CDR1 and CDR2 are WSHSY and SAAADI.

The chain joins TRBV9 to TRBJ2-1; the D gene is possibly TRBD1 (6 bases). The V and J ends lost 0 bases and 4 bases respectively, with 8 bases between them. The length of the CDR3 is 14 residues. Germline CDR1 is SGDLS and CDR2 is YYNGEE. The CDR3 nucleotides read TGTGCCAGCAGCGTAGAGGGGGTTTACAATGAGCAGTTCTTC. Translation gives CASSVEGVYNEQFF.

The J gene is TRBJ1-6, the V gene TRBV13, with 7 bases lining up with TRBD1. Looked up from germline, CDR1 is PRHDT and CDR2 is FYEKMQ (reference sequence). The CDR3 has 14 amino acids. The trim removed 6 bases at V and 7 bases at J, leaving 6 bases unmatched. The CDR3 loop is CASRSQGMNSPLHF. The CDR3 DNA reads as TGTGCCAGCAGGTCACAGGGGATGAATTCACCCCTCCACTTT.

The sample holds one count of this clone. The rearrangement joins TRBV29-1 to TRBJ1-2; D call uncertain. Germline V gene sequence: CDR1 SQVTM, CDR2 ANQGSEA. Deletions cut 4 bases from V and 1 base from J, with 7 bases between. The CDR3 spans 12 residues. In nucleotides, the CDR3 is TGCAGCGTTGGGTCAGATAACTATGGCTACACCTTC. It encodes CSVGSDNYGYTF.

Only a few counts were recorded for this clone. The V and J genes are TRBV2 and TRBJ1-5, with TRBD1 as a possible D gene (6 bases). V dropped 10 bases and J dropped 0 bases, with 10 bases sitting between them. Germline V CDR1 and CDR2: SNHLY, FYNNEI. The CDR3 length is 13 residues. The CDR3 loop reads CATQGYSNQPQHF. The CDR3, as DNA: TGTGCCACCCAGGGGTATAGCAATCAGCCCCAGCATTTT. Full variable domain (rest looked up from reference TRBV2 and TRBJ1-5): EPEVTQTPSHQVTQMGQEVILRCVPISNHLYFYWYRQILGQKVEFLVSFYNNEISEKSEIFDDQFSVERPDGSNFTLKIRSTKLEDSAMYFCATQGYSNQPQHFGDGTRLSIL.

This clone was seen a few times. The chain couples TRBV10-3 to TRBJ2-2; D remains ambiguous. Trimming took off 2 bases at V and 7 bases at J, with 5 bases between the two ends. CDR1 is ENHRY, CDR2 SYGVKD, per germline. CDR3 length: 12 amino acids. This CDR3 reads CAISEGGGELFF. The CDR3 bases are TGTGCCATCAGTGAGGGCGGCGGGGAGCTGTTTTTT.

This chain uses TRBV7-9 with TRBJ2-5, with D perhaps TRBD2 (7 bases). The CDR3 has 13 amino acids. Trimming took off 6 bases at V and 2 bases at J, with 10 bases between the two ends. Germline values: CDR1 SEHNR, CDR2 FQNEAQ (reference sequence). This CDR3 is CASRRGAQETQYF. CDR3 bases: TGTGCCAGCAGACGGGGGGCGCAAGAGACCCAGTACTTC.

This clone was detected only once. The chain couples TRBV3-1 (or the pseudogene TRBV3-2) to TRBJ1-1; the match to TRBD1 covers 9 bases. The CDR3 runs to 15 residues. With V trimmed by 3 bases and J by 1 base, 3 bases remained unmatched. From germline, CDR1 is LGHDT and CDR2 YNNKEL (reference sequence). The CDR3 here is CASSHWDRANTEAFF. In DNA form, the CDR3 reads TGTGCCAGCAGCCATTGGGACAGGGCGAACACTGAAGCTTTCTTT.

The chain's CDR3 is CASSRGAGTGGTINYGYTF. Here the CDR3 DNA reads TGTGCCAGCAGCCGAGGAGCCGGGACAGGGGGCACCATCAACTATGGCTACACCTTC. V and J are TRBV11-2 and TRBJ1-2, with TRBD1 matching 12 bases. This CDR3 has 19 amino acids. Trimming cost V 5 bases and J 2 bases; bases outside gene matches: 15. CDR1 and CDR2 (germline): SGHAT, FQNNGV.

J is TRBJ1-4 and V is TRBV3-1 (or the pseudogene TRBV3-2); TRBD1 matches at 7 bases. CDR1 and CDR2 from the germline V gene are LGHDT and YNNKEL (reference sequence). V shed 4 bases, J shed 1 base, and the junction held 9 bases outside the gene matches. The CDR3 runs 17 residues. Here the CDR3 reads CASSRPTGSETNEKLFF. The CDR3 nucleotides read TGTGCCAGCAGCCGACCGACAGGGAGTGAAACTAATGAAAAACTGTTTTTT.

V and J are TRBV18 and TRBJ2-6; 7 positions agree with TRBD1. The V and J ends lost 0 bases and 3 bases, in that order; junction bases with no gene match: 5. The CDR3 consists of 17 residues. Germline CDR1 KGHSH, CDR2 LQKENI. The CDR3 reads CASSPPVGGIGANVLTF. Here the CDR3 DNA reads TGTGCCAGCTCACCACCGGTAGGGGGCATTGGGGCCAACGTCCTGACTTTC.

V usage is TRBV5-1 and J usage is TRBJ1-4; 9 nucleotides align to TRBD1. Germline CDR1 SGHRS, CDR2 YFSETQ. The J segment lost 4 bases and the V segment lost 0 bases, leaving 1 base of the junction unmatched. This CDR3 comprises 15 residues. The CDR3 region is CASSLGDRDNEKLFF. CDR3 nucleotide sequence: TGCGCCAGCAGCTTGGGGGACAGGGATAATGAAAAACTGTTTTTT.

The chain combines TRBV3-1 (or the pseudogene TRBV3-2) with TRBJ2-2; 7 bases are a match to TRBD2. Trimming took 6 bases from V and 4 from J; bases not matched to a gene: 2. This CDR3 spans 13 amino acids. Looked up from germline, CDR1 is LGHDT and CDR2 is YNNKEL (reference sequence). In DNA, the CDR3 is TGTGCCAGCAGATCTAGCGGCACCGGGGAGCTGTTTTTT. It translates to CASRSSGTGELFF.